The 15 T cell receptor beta chains below all came from one sample that was sequenced in a study of blood T cell repertoires in COVID-19. Sequenced by immunoSEQ multiplex PCR; TCRdb stores in-frame clones only, minus some. The sample includes a few hundred thousand clones, 80% to 90% of them seen just once. Sequences were obtained from PBMCs or T cells enriched from blood (not recorded which). These receptors all stem from a middle-aged man who had recovered from COVID-19.

This sequence joins TRBV9 and TRBJ1-2; D not certain. V lost 0 bases and J 1 base, leaving 10 bases between the germline ends. The V gene's germline CDR1 is SGDLS and CDR2 YYNGEE. This CDR3 has 15 amino acids. The CDR3 here is CASSVATGINYGYTF. In DNA form, the CDR3 reads TGTGCCAGCAGCGTAGCTACCGGTATTAACTATGGCTACACCTTC. Together with reference TRBV9 and TRBJ1-2, the CDR3 gives the full variable domain: DSGVTQTPKHLITATGQRVTLRCSPRSGDLSVYWYQQSLDQGLQFLIQYYNGEERAKGNILERFSAQQFPDLHSELNLSSLELGDSALYFCASSVATGINYGYTFGSGTRLTVV.

This CDR3 is CASSPRQDEQYF. CDR3 nucleotides: TGTGCCAGCTCACCACGTCAGGACGAGCAGTACTTC. The chain couples TRBV18 to TRBJ2-7; D is unclear. V lost 1 base to trimming and J lost 5 bases, with 6 bases between them. The CDR3 totals 12 residues. The germline V gene encodes CDR1 KGHSH and CDR2 LQKENI.

The V and J genes are TRBV15 and TRBJ1-2; 7 positions match TRBD1. The germline gives CDR1 LNHNV, CDR2 YYDKDF (reference sequence). Losses at the gene ends were 0 bases for V and 7 bases for J; bases not matched to a gene: 11. The CDR3 extends over 16 amino acids. DNA for the CDR3: TGTGCCACCAGCAGAGATCGCGAAGCAGGGGGAGGTGGCTACACCTTC. Translated, it gives CATSRDREAGGGGYTF.

The chain uses TRBV5-1 and TRBJ1-1; D is uncertain. Per the germline V gene, CDR1 is SGHRS and CDR2 is YFSETQ. With 0 bases removed from V and 1 base from J, the gap between germline ends came to 10 bases. This CDR3 region has 15 residues. Written as DNA, the CDR3 is TGCGCCAGCAGCTTGGGGGTGGGGAGGAACACTGAAGCTTTCTTT. Protein sequence: CASSLGVGRNTEAFF. The entire variable domain, with the rest obtained from reference TRBV5-1 and TRBJ1-1, is as follows: KAGVTQTPRYLIKTRGQQVTLSCSPISGHRSVSWYQQTPGQGLQFLFEYFSETQRNKGNFPGRFSGRQFSNSRSEMNVSTLELGDSALYLCASSLGVGRNTEAFFGQGTRLTVV.

The CDR3 here is CASSPDRSSAGGGYTF. The CDR3 DNA follows: TGTGCCAGCAGCCCCGACCGGTCATCAGCCGGGGGTGGCTACACCTTC. V is TRBV16 and J is TRBJ1-2, with a tentative D call TRBD1 (5 bases). V dropped 4 bases and J dropped 7 bases, with 22 bases sitting between them. Germline CDR1 and CDR2: KGHSY and FQNENV. The CDR3 totals 16 residues.

The CDR3 region is CASSLLPSSGNTIYF. Here the CDR3 DNA reads TGTGCCAGCAGCTTACTCCCTTCTTCTGGAAACACCATATATTTT. J is TRBJ1-3 and V is TRBV11-2; no clear D. The CDR3 is 15 amino acids. Germline CDR1 SGHAT, CDR2 FQNNGV. V was shortened by 2 bases and J by 1 base, with 9 bases between the two germline ends.

The chain carries TRBV5-5 and TRBJ2-7, with 9 bases aligning to TRBD1. The germline V gene has CDR1 SGHKS and CDR2 YYEKEE (reference sequence). The J segment lost 5 bases and the V segment lost 3 bases, leaving 9 bases of the junction unmatched. CDR3 length: 15 amino acids. CDR3 amino acids: CASSSEGQGGDEQYF. CDR3 sequence (DNA): TGTGCCAGCAGCTCCGAGGGACAGGGAGGGGACGAGCAGTACTTC.

The gene calls are TRBV10-3 and TRBJ2-2; D not resolved. Trimming left V 10 bases short and J 6 bases short, with 12 bases between. CDR1 is ENHRY and CDR2 is SYGVKD in the germline V gene. The CDR3 sequence is 12 residues long. CDR3 sequence reads: CATCSPPGELFF. The CDR3 DNA is TGTGCCACCTGTAGTCCCCCCGGGGAGCTGTTTTTT.

The V and J genes are TRBV5-5 and TRBJ2-7, with D possibly TRBD1 on 5 matching bases. The CDR3 is 15 residues long. Germline lookup yields CDR1 SGHKS and CDR2 YYEKEE (reference sequence). V was trimmed by 0 bases and J by 0 bases, leaving 10 bases between them. The CDR3, as DNA: TGTGCCAGCAGCTTGGTACAGGTAAGCTCCTACGAGCAGTACTTC. Protein product: CASSLVQVSSYEQYF.

The gene calls are TRBV12-5 and TRBJ1-6, with 7 bases that match TRBD1. Per the germline V gene, CDR1 is LGHNT and CDR2 is FRNRAP. The junction had 10 bases not matched to a gene; V was cut back by 5 bases and J by 6 bases. The CDR3 extends over 16 amino acids. The CDR3 nucleotides read TGTGCTAGTGGTCATGGACAGGTTCGAATTAATTCACCCCTCCACTTT. This codes for CASGHGQVRINSPLHF.

The gene calls are TRBV29-1 and TRBJ2-2, with D maybe TRBD1 (6 bases). Germline V gives CDR1 SQVTM, CDR2 ANQGSEA. The CDR3 is 13 residues long. V was clipped by 6 bases and J by 2 bases, with 10 bases between them. CDR3 in amino acids: CSVSGANTGELFF. CDR3 nucleotide sequence: TGCAGCGTGTCAGGGGCTAACACCGGGGAGCTGTTTTTT.

The chain employs TRBV30 and TRBJ2-1, with 8 bases matching TRBD2. The CDR3 covers 15 residues. J lost 3 bases, V lost 2 bases, and 6 bases had no gene match. CDR1 and CDR2 from the germline V gene are GTSNPN and SVGIG (reference sequence). The CDR3 reads CAWSRTGGIYNEQFF. The CDR3 DNA sequence: TGTGCCTGGAGTCGTACGGGAGGGATCTACAATGAGCAGTTCTTC.

This clone was detected once. The chain links TRBV5-8 to TRBJ2-2, with a possible D match to TRBD2 (6 bases). The CDR3 loop spans 17 amino acids. V was pared by 2 bases and J by 4 bases, with 18 bases between. The V gene's germline CDR1 is SGHTS and CDR2 YDEGEE. This CDR3 is CASSFTLGGTSTGELFF. CDR3 nucleotide sequence: TGTGCCAGCAGCTTCACTCTGGGGGGAACAAGCACCGGGGAGCTGTTTTTT.

The gene calls are TRBV11-3 and TRBJ2-5; no clear D. Germline values: CDR1 SGHNT, CDR2 YENEEA. Between the trimmed V and J ends, which lost 1 base and 5 bases, there was a span of 5 bases. CDR3 size: 12 residues. CDR3 coding DNA: TGTGCCAGCAGCTTAGGGCGGGAGACCCAGTACTTC. Protein: CASSLGRETQYF.

The chain links TRBV6-2 or TRBV6-3 to TRBJ1-2; 7 bases are a match to TRBD1. V trimming: 0 bases; J trimming: 8 bases; junction bases outside the gene matches: 6. Germline assignment: CDR1 MNHEY and CDR2 SVGEGT. This CDR3 has 14 amino acids. The CDR3 sequence is CASSYSGGAQGYTF. CDR3 nucleotides: TGTGCCAGCAGTTACTCAGGGGGCGCTCAGGGCTACACCTTC.